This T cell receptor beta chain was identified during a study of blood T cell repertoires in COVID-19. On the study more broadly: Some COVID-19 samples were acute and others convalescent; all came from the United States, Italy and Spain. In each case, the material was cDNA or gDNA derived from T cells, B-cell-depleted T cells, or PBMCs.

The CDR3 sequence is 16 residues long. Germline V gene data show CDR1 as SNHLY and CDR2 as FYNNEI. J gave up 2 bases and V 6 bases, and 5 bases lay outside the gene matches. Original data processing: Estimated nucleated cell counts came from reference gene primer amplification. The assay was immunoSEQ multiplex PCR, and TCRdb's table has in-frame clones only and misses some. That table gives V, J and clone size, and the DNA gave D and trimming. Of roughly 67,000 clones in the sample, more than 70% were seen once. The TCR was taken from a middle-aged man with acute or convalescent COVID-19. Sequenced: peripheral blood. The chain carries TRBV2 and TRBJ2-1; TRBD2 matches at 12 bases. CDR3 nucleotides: TGTGCCAGCAGAAGACTAGCGGGAGCAGCCTACAATGAGCAGTTCTTC. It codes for CASRRLAGAAYNEQFF.